This TCR beta chain was profiled in a study of blood T cell repertoires in COVID-19. Produced via immunoSEQ multiplex PCR; TCRdb's table is partial and in-frame only. The table has 270,000 or so clones, around 82% seen once. V lost 6 bases, J lost 5 bases, and 17 bases lay in between. The CDR3 has 15 residues. CDR1 SGHRS and CDR2 YFSETQ come from the germline V gene. The specimen was peripheral blood. This receptor was identified in a woman aged 18 to 35 with acute or convalescent COVID-19. This rearrangement joins TRBV5-1 to TRBJ2-2; D might be TRBD2 (5 bases). The CDR3 DNA reads as TGCGCCAGCACCGCTCGGGGAGTTAGAACCGGGGAGCTGTTTTTT. It encodes CASTARGVRTGELFF.